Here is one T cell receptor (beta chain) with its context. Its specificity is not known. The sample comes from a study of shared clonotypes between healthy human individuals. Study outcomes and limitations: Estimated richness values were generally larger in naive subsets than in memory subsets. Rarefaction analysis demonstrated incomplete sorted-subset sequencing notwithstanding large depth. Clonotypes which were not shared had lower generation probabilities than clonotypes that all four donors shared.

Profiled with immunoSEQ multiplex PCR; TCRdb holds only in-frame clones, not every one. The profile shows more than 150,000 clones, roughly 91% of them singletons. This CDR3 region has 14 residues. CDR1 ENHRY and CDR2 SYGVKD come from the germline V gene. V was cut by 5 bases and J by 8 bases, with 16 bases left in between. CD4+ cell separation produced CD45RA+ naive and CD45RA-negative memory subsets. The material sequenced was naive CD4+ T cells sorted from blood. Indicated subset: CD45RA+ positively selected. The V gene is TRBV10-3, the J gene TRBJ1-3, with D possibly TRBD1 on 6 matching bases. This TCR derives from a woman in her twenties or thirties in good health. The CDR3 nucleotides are TGTGCCATCAGTCAGGGGACACCGCGGGACACCATATATTTT. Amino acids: CAISQGTPRDTIYF.